The sequence of this T cell receptor (beta chain) was determined in a study of cytomegalovirus exposure and HLA in healthy donors. Study as a whole: A subsequent analysis reported that the roughly 120 validation repertoires were produced on the same platform that had also been used for the 666 first-cohort repertoires.

Regarding the study as a whole: The study designated 150 or so TCR beta chains cytomegalovirus-associated. Three CMV-associated chains proved CMV antigen-specific in vitro.

On this clone itself: Its antigen is not known.

Sequenced by immunoSEQ multiplex PCR; TCRdb stores in-frame clones only, minus some. Among 200,000 or so clones listed, more than 80% were seen once. Germline CDR1 is SGHTA and CDR2 is FQGTGA. This CDR3 comprises 15 residues. Trimming took off 4 bases at V and 3 bases at J, with 13 bases between the two ends. Sequenced sample: PBMCs. This clonotype was obtained from a man between 18 and 29 years old in good health and CMV-seropositive. The rearrangement joins TRBV7-3 to TRBJ2-1; D is ambiguous. The CDR3 sequence: CASSSILLDYNEQFF. Here the CDR3 DNA reads TGTGCCAGCAGCTCAATCCTGCTAGACTACAATGAGCAGTTCTTC.